Presented here are 31 T cell receptor beta chains from one specimen sequenced in a study of blood T cell repertoires in COVID-19. The assay was immunoSEQ multiplex PCR, and TCRdb's table has in-frame clones only and misses some. Of around 56,000 clones in the sample, about 76% are singletons; the top ten hold approximately 30%. The specimen sequenced was peripheral blood. Receptor source: an elderly woman with active or convalescent COVID-19.

This clone was recorded a few times. The J gene is TRBJ2-2, the V gene TRBV2; D is unresolved. This CDR3 has 14 residues. The V end lost 5 bases, the J end lost 1 base, and 8 bases lay between the germline ends. Germline-derived CDR1 and CDR2 are SNHLY and FYNNEI. The CDR3 bases are TGTGCCAGCAGTCCGTCAGTGAACACCGGGGAGCTGTTTTTT. Translation gives CASSPSVNTGELFF.

V and J are TRBV6-6 and TRBJ1-5, with D perhaps matching TRBD1 (5 bases). Germline-derived CDR1 and CDR2 are MNHNY and SVGAGI (reference sequence). V was trimmed by 6 bases and J by 5 bases, leaving 17 bases between them. The CDR3 runs to 15 residues. CDR3 sequence: CASRPSWGGDQPQHF. The CDR3 DNA sequence: TGTGCCAGCAGACCTTCTTGGGGAGGGGATCAGCCCCAGCATTTT.

The chain links TRBV18 to TRBJ1-5; unclear D gene. From germline, CDR1 is KGHSH and CDR2 LQKENI. Trimming cost V 6 bases and J 5 bases, with 11 bases left between them. The CDR3 sequence is 13 residues long. This CDR3 is CASSPGGYQPQHF. DNA for the CDR3: TGTGCCAGCTCCCCAGGTGGCTATCAGCCCCAGCATTTT. The whole variable domain, filled in from reference TRBV18 and TRBJ1-5, reads NAGVMQNPRHLVRRRGQEARLRCSPMKGHSHVYWYRQLPEEGLKFMVYLQKENIIDESGMPKERFSAEFPKEGPSILRIQQVVRGDSAAYFCASSPGGYQPQHFGDGTRLSIL.

The table lists this clone with a count of one. The rearrangement joins TRBV19 to TRBJ1-1, with 7 nucleotides matching TRBD1. Germline CDR1 is LNHDA and CDR2 is SQIVND (reference sequence). This CDR3 comprises 16 residues. The trim removed 6 bases at V and 1 base at J, leaving 11 bases unmatched. CDR3 sequence (DNA): TGTGCCAGTAGCCAACCTTCGGGACAGCGGAACACTGAAGCTTTCTTT. Translation gives CASSQPSGQRNTEAFF.

This sequence joins TRBV6-2 or TRBV6-3 and TRBJ2-1; no firm D call. V lost 7 bases and J 4 bases, leaving 14 bases between the germline ends. Germline lookup yields CDR1 MNHEY and CDR2 SVGEGT. This CDR3 is built from 14 residues. This CDR3 is CASTPHAVYNEQFF. DNA for the CDR3: TGTGCCAGCACCCCTCACGCGGTGTACAATGAGCAGTTCTTC.

The chain's CDR3 is CASRQGLVGNTIYF. In nucleotides, the CDR3 is TGTGCCAGCAGACAGGGGCTAGTTGGAAACACCATATATTTT. The V and J genes are TRBV7-2 and TRBJ1-3, with 7 bases fitting TRBD1. The ends lost 6 bases at V and 3 bases at J; junction bases unmatched: 5. Germline CDR1 and CDR2: SGHTA and FQGNSA. This CDR3 has 14 amino acids.

This chain links TRBV20-1 with TRBJ1-1; D is uncertain. Trimming removed 3 bases from V and 0 bases from J, with 11 bases in between. The CDR3 is made up of 14 amino acids. Germline V gives CDR1 DFQATT, CDR2 SNEGSKA (reference sequence). The CDR3 DNA reads TGCAGTGCTAGTGATCAGGCGCTGAACACTGAAGCTTTCTTT. This encodes CSASDQALNTEAFF.

The chain links TRBV3-1 (or the pseudogene TRBV3-2) to TRBJ2-1; 9 positions match TRBD1. V lost 4 bases to trimming and J lost 9 bases; unmatched junction nucleotides: 4. This CDR3 is built from 13 residues. Per germline, CDR1 LGHDT and CDR2 YNNKEL (reference sequence). CDR3 residues: CASSLQGAVEQFF. CDR3 bases: TGTGCCAGCAGCCTACAGGGGGCTGTTGAGCAGTTCTTC.

The chain combines TRBV25-1 with TRBJ1-5, with unresolved D. Per the germline V gene, CDR1 is MGHDK and CDR2 is SYGVNS. The CDR3 is 15 amino acids. Trimming removed 8 bases from V and 3 bases from J, with 17 bases in between. In DNA form, the CDR3 reads TGTGCCAGCGGCGGCAGTTTGGGAGACAATCAGCCCCAGCATTTT. This sequence encodes CASGGSLGDNQPQHF.

The chain carries TRBV3-1 (or the pseudogene TRBV3-2) and TRBJ1-3; possible D gene TRBD1, 5 bases. The V and J ends lost 2 bases and 0 bases respectively, with 11 bases between them. The CDR3 is made up of 16 amino acids. Germline CDR1 is LGHDT and CDR2 is YNNKEL (reference sequence). The CDR3 protein is CASSQQGVSSGNTIYF. As DNA, the CDR3 is TGTGCCAGCAGCCAACAGGGCGTCAGCTCTGGAAACACCATATATTTT.

This clone was detected a few times. The chain has TRBV19 and TRBJ1-5, with TRBD1 matching over 9 bases. This CDR3 is 15 amino acids long. Germline CDR1 LNHDA, CDR2 SQIVND (reference sequence). The ends lost 4 bases at V and 6 bases at J; junction bases unmatched: 7. Written as DNA, the CDR3 is TGTGCCAGTAGTAGTCCGGGACAGGGAGGTCAGCCCCAGCATTTT. Translation gives CASSSPGQGGQPQHF.

V and J are TRBV7-9 and TRBJ2-7; D is perhaps TRBD2 (6 bases). V gave up 5 bases and J gave up 5 bases, with 16 bases separating them. This CDR3 has 14 residues. Germline lookup yields CDR1 SEHNR and CDR2 FQNEAQ (reference sequence). For the CDR3, the DNA is TGTGCCAGCAGCCTGGGGACGGCGGGGAACGAGCAGTACTTC. As protein: CASSLGTAGNEQYF.

The V call is TRBV18, the J call TRBJ2-3, with 8 bases identical to TRBD2. The CDR3 loop spans 15 amino acids. The germline V gene encodes CDR1 KGHSH and CDR2 LQKENI. Unmatched junction bases numbered 0, after V lost 1 base and J lost 0 bases. This chain's CDR3 is CASSPLAGSTDTQYF. The DNA for the CDR3 is TGTGCCAGCTCACCACTAGCGGGGAGCACAGATACGCAGTATTTT.

This chain joins TRBV28 and TRBJ2-7; unclear D gene. Looked up from germline, CDR1 is MDHEN and CDR2 is SYDVKM. This CDR3 has 13 residues. Trimming pared 7 bases from V and 0 bases from J, leaving 10 bases between. CDR3 sequence reads: CASTLSGSYEQYF. CDR3 nucleotide sequence: TGTGCCAGCACCTTGTCGGGCTCCTACGAGCAGTACTTC.

The CDR3 nucleotides read TGTGCCAGCAGCCAATTCAACCCAGAGGGTGGGAACACCATATATTTT. Residues: CASSQFNPEGGNTIYF. The chain recombines TRBV3-1 (or the pseudogene TRBV3-2) with TRBJ1-3; D is unclear. Germline CDR1 reads LGHDT; CDR2 reads YNNKEL (reference sequence). CDR3 length: 16 amino acids. V was clipped by 2 bases and J by 7 bases, with 18 bases between them.

The chain combines TRBV7-2 with TRBJ1-2; perhaps TRBD1 as D (6 bases). Trimming cost V 5 bases and J 0 bases, with 16 bases left between them. The germline V gene encodes CDR1 SGHTA and CDR2 FQGNSA. CDR3 length: 16 residues. The CDR3 DNA follows: TGTGCCAGCAGCGGAGGCAGGGGAGGGGCTAACTATGGCTACACCTTC. Translated: CASSGGRGGANYGYTF.

The chain recombines TRBV7-3 with TRBJ2-1; possibly TRBD2 for D (6 bases). Between the trimmed V and J ends, which lost 3 bases and 1 base, there was a span of 7 bases. Germline V gene lookup returns CDR1 SGHTA and CDR2 FQGTGA. This CDR3 has 14 residues. The CDR3 bases are TGTGCCAGCAGCTTCGCGGGATCCTACAATGAGCAGTTCTTC. Its translation: CASSFAGSYNEQFF.

This chain connects TRBV5-1 to TRBJ1-1; D ambiguous. CDR3 size: 14 residues. The germline V gene encodes CDR1 SGHRS and CDR2 YFSETQ. V was pared by 2 bases and J by 0 bases, with 8 bases between. DNA for the CDR3: TGCGCCAGCAGCTTCGAGGGCATGAACACTGAAGCTTTCTTT. Encoded protein: CASSFEGMNTEAFF. Filled out from reference TRBV5-1 and TRBJ1-1, the complete variable domain reads KAGVTQTPRYLIKTRGQQVTLSCSPISGHRSVSWYQQTPGQGLQFLFEYFSETQRNKGNFPGRFSGRQFSNSRSEMNVSTLELGDSALYLCASSFEGMNTEAFFGQGTRLTVV.

The CDR3 loop reads CASSFQISRGNYEQYF. DNA for the CDR3: TGTGCCAGCAGTTTTCAGATAAGCAGGGGTAACTACGAGCAGTACTTC. The rearrangement joins TRBV28 to TRBJ2-7; maybe TRBD1 (6 bases). In germline, CDR1 is MDHEN, CDR2 SYDVKM. V was trimmed by 3 bases and J by 3 bases, leaving 18 bases between them. CDR3 length equals 16 residues.

Points on this clone: The sample carries other DNA sequences with the same CDR3. CDR3 region: CASSQGQGNEKLFF. The CDR3 coding sequence is TGCGCCAGCAGCCAAGGACAGGGGAACGAAAAACTGTTTTTT. The chain employs TRBV4-3 and TRBJ1-4; 8 bases agree with TRBD1. CDR1 is LGHNA and CDR2 is YSLEER in the germline V gene. This CDR3 comprises 14 residues. V shed 1 base, J shed 8 bases, and the junction held 3 bases outside the gene matches.

This chain uses TRBV6-5 with TRBJ1-2; D perhaps matches TRBD1 (6 bases). This CDR3 comprises 12 residues. Germline CDR1 reads MNHEY; CDR2 reads SVGAGI. V shed 6 bases and J shed 8 bases, with 13 bases lying between them. CDR3 protein: CASRPSQGGYTF. The DNA for the CDR3 is TGTGCCAGCAGACCCTCACAGGGAGGCTACACCTTC.

This clone occurred once. This chain links TRBV5-1 with TRBJ2-3; TRBD1 agrees at 9 bases. J lost 4 bases, V lost 4 bases, and 13 bases had no gene match. This CDR3 is 17 amino acids long. Germline values: CDR1 SGHRS, CDR2 YFSETQ. The CDR3 DNA follows: TGCGCCAGCAGCGCCGGGACAGGGTCCCAATGGCCAGATACGCAGTATTTT. Translation: CASSAGTGSQWPDTQYF.

The J gene is TRBJ2-1, the V gene TRBV27; 7 bases fit TRBD2. Per the germline V gene, CDR1 is MNHEY and CDR2 is SMNVEV (reference sequence). This CDR3 comprises 15 residues. The trim removed 5 bases at V and 6 bases at J, leaving 10 bases unmatched. The CDR3 DNA reads as TGTGCCAGCAGTCGGGCCGGGGGGTGGGGCAATGAGCAGTTCTTC. This encodes CASSRAGGWGNEQFF.

The sample holds a few counts of this clone. This sequence joins TRBV7-2 and TRBJ2-7, with 11 nucleotides matching TRBD2. CDR1 is SGHTA and CDR2 is FQGNSA in the germline V gene. The CDR3 contains 18 residues. V dropped 1 base and J dropped 0; count of bases not matched to a gene: 8. CDR3: CASSLGPSLAGASYEQYF. CDR3 sequence (DNA): TGTGCCAGCAGCTTAGGGCCCTCACTAGCGGGGGCCTCCTACGAGCAGTACTTC.

The chain uses TRBV5-1 and TRBJ2-7, with D maybe TRBD2 (6 bases). Trimming took 4 bases from V and 0 from J, leaving 14 bases between them. CDR3 length: 15 residues. Germline V gene lookup returns CDR1 SGHRS and CDR2 YFSETQ. The CDR3 DNA follows: TGCGCCAGCAGCCCCCGGGGGATTCCCTCCTACGAGCAGTACTTC. Translated, it gives CASSPRGIPSYEQYF.

The chain recombines TRBV6-4 with TRBJ2-3; D might be TRBD1 (5 bases). The CDR3 is 14 amino acids. V was trimmed by 3 bases and J by 0 bases, leaving 7 bases between them. Germline CDR1 is MRHNA and CDR2 is SNTAGT. The CDR3 DNA follows: TGTGCCAGCAGTGAAGGACACAGCACAGATACGCAGTATTTT. Protein: CASSEGHSTDTQYF.

V usage is TRBV19 and J usage is TRBJ1-2; 7 nucleotides match TRBD1. Looked up from germline, CDR1 is LNHDA and CDR2 is SQIVND (reference sequence). Trimming cost V 7 bases and J 4 bases; bases outside gene matches: 9. CDR3 size: 14 residues. DNA of the CDR3: TGTGCCAGTACCCCTCAGGGGGACAGCTATGGCTACACCTTC. It is translated as CASTPQGDSYGYTF.

This clone showed up just once. The chain joins TRBV6-4 to TRBJ2-1; TRBD2 matches 9 bases. The ends lost 4 bases at V and 0 bases at J; junction bases unmatched: 13. The CDR3 is 19 residues long. Germline CDR1 MRHNA, CDR2 SNTAGT. CDR3 coding DNA: TGTGCCAGCAGTGGGATAGGTAGCGGGGGTTCCCACTCCTACAATGAGCAGTTCTTC. Translating it yields CASSGIGSGGSHSYNEQFF.

The rearrangement links TRBV5-1 to TRBJ2-5; no firm D call. This CDR3 region has 14 residues. Germline V gene sequence: CDR1 SGHRS, CDR2 YFSETQ. Trimming cost V 5 bases and J 5 bases, with 16 bases left between them. CDR3 in DNA: TGCGCCAGCAGTTCACCTCCCAGCGACGAGACCCAGTACTTC. Protein sequence: CASSSPPSDETQYF.

This clone was observed a handful of times. The rearrangement links TRBV4-1 to TRBJ2-1; the D gene is possibly TRBD2 (7 bases). CDR3 length: 16 amino acids. Germline CDR1 MGHRA, CDR2 YSYEKL. V lost 1 base and J 7 bases, leaving 17 bases between the germline ends. CDR3 loop: CASSQGLHGGQNEQFF. The CDR3 DNA follows: TGCGCCAGCAGCCAAGGGCTTCACGGGGGGCAAAATGAGCAGTTCTTC.

The J gene is TRBJ2-5, the V gene TRBV19; 7 bases line up with TRBD1. With 6 bases clipped from V and 5 bases from J, the junction kept 9 bases outside the gene matches. CDR1 and CDR2 (germline): LNHDA, SQIVND (reference sequence). The CDR3 covers 14 residues. The CDR3 spells CASRDGTAHETQYF. DNA for the CDR3: TGTGCCAGTAGAGATGGGACAGCTCATGAGACCCAGTACTTC. The full variable domain, completed using reference TRBV19 and TRBJ2-5, is DGGITQSPKYLFRKEGQNVTLSCEQNLNHDAMYWYRQDPGQGLRLIYYSQIVNDFQKGDIAEGYSVSREKKESFPLTVTSAQKNPTAFYLCASRDGTAHETQYFGPGTRLLVL.